This T cell receptor beta chain is drawn from a study of neoadjuvant anti-PD-1 for oral cavity cancer. Here immunoSEQ multiplex PCR was the method, and the copy in TCRdb shows in-frame clones only, minus some. The data show over 14,000 clones, approximately 70% seen once. As to this clone: Antigen specificity is unknown.

Overall study findings and caveats: Only three patients per response group were TCR-analyzed; validation needed.

No culture or expansion preceded analysis of these blood cells. This TCR came from a person between 40 and 85 years old with oral cavity squamous cell carcinoma. The specimen comprised PBMCs, sampled before nivolumab (anti-PD-1) treatment.

CDR3 region: CASSPSRYEWYF. The CDR3 DNA reads TGTGCCAGCAGTCCGAGCCGCTATGAGTGGTACTTC. This chain joins TRBV28 and TRBJ2-7; unclear D gene. Germline assignment: CDR1 MDHEN and CDR2 SYDVKM. Trimming shortened V by 5 bases and J by 12 bases, and 17 bases separated the two germline ends. This CDR3 is built from 12 residues. The complete variable domain, with remaining parts taken from reference TRBV28 and TRBJ2-7, reads DVKVTQSSRYLVKRTGEKVFLECVQDMDHENMFWYRQDPGLGLRLIYFSYDVKMKEKGDIPEGYSVSREKKERFSLILESASTNQTSMYLCASSPSRYEWYFGPGTRLTVT.